The 10 T cell receptor beta chains presented below share a single source sample, sequenced in a study of shared clonotypes between healthy human individuals (TCRdb year 2020). CD8 naive samples consisted of CD45RO-negative cells that were positively selected for CCR7, yielding a CD45RA+CCR7+ population without TemRA cells. Receptors were amplified or captured by the immunoSEQ multiplex PCR assay. TCRdb obtained this table from immuneACCESS and retained in-frame rearrangements with V and J assigned. These tables miss some clones; where compared with another copy, unresolved V genes account for less than half of the shortfall, and the remainder is unexplained. For this sample there are over 2,000,000 clones; 90% to 95% appear just once. The ten top clones hold more than 1.5% of the sample. The source material was naive CD8+ T cells from PBMCs. The meaning of the sample's cell subset or site label: CD45RA+CCR7+. All receptors derive from a man between 18 and 35 years old in good health. Some clones in this sample may be carry-over from other donors' samples.

The CDR3 region is CASTPSRGSGRALYKTDTQYF. The CDR3 DNA sequence: TGTGCCAGTACCCCCTCCCGGGGTAGCGGGAGGGCCCTCTATAAGACAGATACGCAGTATTTT. This rearrangement joins TRBV19 to TRBJ2-3, with TRBD2 matching 11 bases. Per the germline V gene, CDR1 is LNHDA and CDR2 is SQIVND (reference sequence). J lost 3 bases, V lost 7 bases, and 24 bases had no gene match. The length of the CDR3 is 21 residues.

Note on this clone: Additional DNA sequences in this sample encode the identical CDR3. The J gene is TRBJ2-7, the V gene TRBV28; D call uncertain. Germline V CDR1 and CDR2: MDHEN, SYDVKM. The CDR3 sequence is 13 residues long. V lost 3 bases to trimming and J lost 0 bases, with 6 bases between them. CDR3 loop: CASSLLGSYEQYF. The CDR3 region has the DNA TGTGCCAGCAGTTTGTTAGGCTCCTACGAGCAGTACTTC.

This clone was seen a handful of times. The chain joins TRBV6-1 to TRBJ1-5; D remains ambiguous. The CDR3 is 11 residues long. V lost 3 bases, J lost 9 bases, and 6 bases lay in between. CDR1 MNHNS and CDR2 SASEGT come from the germline V gene. The CDR3 bases are TGTGCCAGCAGTGACCCCCGGCCCCAGCATTTT. Encoded protein: CASSDPRPQHF.

The chain is built from TRBV6-5 and TRBJ2-1, with D unclear. This CDR3 is built from 14 residues. Germline CDR1 is MNHEY and CDR2 is SVGAGI. The V end lost 7 bases, the J end lost 3 bases, and 13 bases lay between the germline ends. CDR3 coding DNA: TGTGCCAGCAAAATTAAGGGCCTCTACAATGAGCAGTTCTTC. Translated: CASKIKGLYNEQFF.

The chain is built from TRBV28 and TRBJ1-1; the match to TRBD1 covers 7 bases. The CDR3 spans 13 residues. Germline V gene sequence: CDR1 MDHEN, CDR2 SYDVKM. The J segment lost 6 bases and the V segment lost 5 bases, leaving 6 bases of the junction unmatched. The chain's CDR3 is CASSRKGAAEAFF. The CDR3 coding sequence is TGTGCCAGCAGTCGAAAGGGGGCGGCTGAAGCTTTCTTT.

The chain uses TRBV28 and TRBJ2-7; D is possibly TRBD1 (6 bases). CDR3 length: 14 residues. V shed 3 bases and J shed 2 bases, with 11 bases lying between them. Germline assignment: CDR1 MDHEN and CDR2 SYDVKM. For the CDR3, the DNA is TGTGCCAGCAGTTTGGTTAACAGGGCCTACGAGCAGTACTTC. This gives the protein CASSLVNRAYEQYF.

About this clone: This sample includes further DNA sequences coding for the same CDR3. CDR3 sequence: CASSSTGSYEQYF. The CDR3 nucleotides are TGTGCCAGCAGTTCGACCGGGAGCTACGAGCAGTACTTC. The chain couples TRBV28 to TRBJ2-7; a possible D gene is TRBD2 (6 bases). Germline assignment: CDR1 MDHEN and CDR2 SYDVKM. The V end was cut by 4 bases, the J end by 3 bases, with 10 bases between. The CDR3 runs 13 residues.

The chain has TRBV4-3 and TRBJ1-3, with 9 positions matching TRBD1. Trimming took 3 bases from V and 6 from J; bases not matched to a gene: 3. The CDR3 consists of 14 residues. Looked up from germline, CDR1 is LGHNA and CDR2 is YSLEER. CDR3 sequence: CASSHGTGLNTIYF. The CDR3 DNA sequence: TGCGCCAGCAGCCATGGGACAGGGTTAAACACCATATATTTT.

This sequence joins TRBV28 and TRBJ2-1, with TRBD1 matching over 10 bases. The CDR3 extends over 18 amino acids. Germline V gene lookup returns CDR1 MDHEN and CDR2 SYDVKM. With 3 bases clipped from V and 3 bases from J, the junction kept 11 bases outside the gene matches. The CDR3 here is CASSLGQGNYYYYNEQFF. As DNA, the CDR3 is TGTGCCAGCAGTTTGGGACAGGGGAACTACTACTACTACAATGAGCAGTTCTTC.

In regard to this clone: Other nucleotide sequences in the sample specify the same CDR3. The chain is built from TRBV9 and TRBJ2-3; 9 bases are shared with TRBD2. Germline V gives CDR1 SGDLS, CDR2 YYNGEE. The CDR3 consists of 15 residues. With 0 bases clipped from V and 5 bases from J, the junction kept 4 bases outside the gene matches. The CDR3 region has the DNA TGTGCCAGCAGCGTAGGCGGGAGGGCAGGAGATACGCAGTATTTT. This translates into CASSVGGRAGDTQYF.